These 30 T cell receptor beta chains share one sample of origin, sequenced in a study of cytomegalovirus exposure and HLA in healthy donors. The method was immunoSEQ multiplex PCR; TCRdb's version includes in-frame clones alone and lacks a portion of them. The sample records 250,000 to 300,000 clones, 90% being singletons. Sample: PBMCs. These receptors came from a woman under 30 in good health and CMV-seronegative.

The chain has TRBV6-5 and TRBJ1-4; D uncertain. V was shortened by 0 bases and J by 6 bases, with 14 bases between the two germline ends. The CDR3 extends over 16 amino acids. The germline V gene encodes CDR1 MNHEY and CDR2 SVGAGI. CDR3 protein: CASSYSREAEDEKLFF. CDR3 bases: TGTGCCAGCAGTTACTCGAGGGAAGCCGAAGATGAAAAACTGTTTTTT.

The chain employs TRBV6-1 and TRBJ1-1; TRBD1 matches 8 bases. The germline CDR1 and CDR2 sequences are MNHNS and SASEGT. V lost 8 bases, J lost 6 bases, and 5 bases stayed unmatched. This CDR3 is 12 amino acids long. This CDR3 is CASSDRVAEAFF. As DNA, the CDR3 is TGTGCCAGCTCGGACAGGGTAGCTGAAGCTTTCTTT.

The chain combines TRBV29-1 with TRBJ2-1; tentative D call: TRBD1 (5 bases). Trimming took 3 bases from V and 7 from J, leaving 13 bases between them. Germline V CDR1 and CDR2: SQVTM, ANQGSEA. The CDR3 totals 13 residues. The CDR3 loop reads CSVDRQGKNEQFF. DNA of the CDR3: TGCAGCGTTGACCGGCAGGGTAAAAATGAGCAGTTCTTC.

This clone appeared once. V is TRBV5-6 and J is TRBJ1-2; 7 bases agree with TRBD1. V gave up 1 base and J gave up 5 bases; unmatched junction bases: 11. CDR3 size: 16 residues. Per germline, CDR1 SGHDT and CDR2 YYEEEE. CDR3 in amino acids: CASSLSLQGFWYGYTF. CDR3 DNA sequence: TGTGCCAGCAGCTTGTCTCTACAGGGGTTTTGGTATGGCTACACCTTC. The whole variable domain, filled in from reference TRBV5-6 and TRBJ1-2, reads DAGVTQSPTHLIKTRGQQVTLRCSPKSGHDTVSWYQQALGQGPQFIFQYYEEEERQRGNFPDRFSGHQFPNYSSELNVNALLLGDSALYLCASSLSLQGFWYGYTFGSGTRLTVV.

This rearrangement joins TRBV7-2 to TRBJ1-4; D is possibly TRBD1 (5 bases). The V end was cut by 1 base, the J end by 8 bases, with 14 bases between. The V gene's germline CDR1 is SGHTA and CDR2 FQGNSA. This CDR3 region has 15 residues. The CDR3 nucleotides read TGTGCCAGCAGCTTAGGTGGGGCTCTCTCCGAAAAACTGTTTTTT. As protein: CASSLGGALSEKLFF. The complete variable domain, with remaining parts taken from reference TRBV7-2 and TRBJ1-4, reads GAGVSQSPSNKVTEKGKDVELRCDPISGHTALYWYRQSLGQGLEFLIYFQGNSAPDKSGLPSDRFSAERTGGSVSTLTIQRTQQEDSAVYLCASSLGGALSEKLFFGSGTQLSVL.

The rearrangement links TRBV11-3 to TRBJ2-5, with 13 bases aligning to TRBD2. Per germline, CDR1 SGHNT and CDR2 YENEEA. The V segment lost 3 bases and the J segment 5 bases; nucleotides outside the gene matches: 6. The CDR3 has 16 amino acids. The chain's CDR3 is CASSLKTSGGRETQYF. The DNA of the CDR3 is TGTGCCAGCAGCTTGAAGACTAGCGGGGGGCGGGAGACCCAGTACTTC.

The V gene is TRBV19, the J gene TRBJ1-1, with D possibly matching TRBD1 (6 bases). This CDR3 is built from 13 residues. V shed 6 bases and J shed 1 base, with 9 bases lying between them. CDR1 and CDR2 from the germline V gene are LNHDA and SQIVND (reference sequence). CDR3 protein: CASSGQRNTEAFF. CDR3 sequence (DNA): TGTGCCAGTAGCGGACAGAGGAACACTGAAGCTTTCTTT.

This chain links TRBV27 with TRBJ2-7; D possibly corresponds to TRBD2 (8 bases). V shed 2 bases and J shed 7 bases, with 15 bases lying between them. The CDR3 consists of 14 residues. Germline CDR1 reads MNHEY; CDR2 reads SMNVEV (reference sequence). DNA for the CDR3: TGTGCCAGCAGTTTACGGGAGGGGGCTAGGGAGCAGTACGTC. The encoded protein is CASSLREGAREQYV.

The chain carries TRBV7-8 and TRBJ1-2; 7 positions match TRBD1. With 1 base clipped from V and 1 base from J, the junction kept 6 bases outside the gene matches. Germline assignment: CDR1 SGHVS and CDR2 FQNEAQ. The CDR3 is made up of 16 amino acids. Here the CDR3 DNA reads TGTGCCAGCAGCTTAGGCGGGACAGCTTATAACTATGGCTACACCTTC. Translation: CASSLGGTAYNYGYTF.

The chain employs TRBV28 and TRBJ2-4; TRBD1 is a possible D gene (5 bases). The CDR3 is made up of 13 amino acids. Germline V gene lookup returns CDR1 MDHEN and CDR2 SYDVKM. V was trimmed by 4 bases and J by 3 bases, leaving 7 bases between them. CDR3 sequence: CASSSQVKNIQYF. The CDR3, as DNA: TGTGCCAGCAGTTCACAGGTCAAAAACATTCAGTACTTC.

The gene calls are TRBV7-2 and TRBJ1-5; tentatively, D is TRBD1 (5 bases). Germline V lookup: CDR1 SGHTA, CDR2 FQGNSA. Between the trimmed V and J ends, which lost 0 bases and 5 bases, there was a span of 11 bases. The CDR3 is made up of 15 amino acids. In DNA, the CDR3 is TGTGCCAGCAGCTTAGCTCAGGGCCCCTATCAGCCCCAGCATTTT. This gives the protein CASSLAQGPYQPQHF.

The chain recombines TRBV19 with TRBJ1-4; 9 nucleotides align to TRBD1. The CDR3 has 14 amino acids. Germline V gene lookup returns CDR1 LNHDA and CDR2 SQIVND (reference sequence). Trimming removed 4 bases from V and 8 bases from J; junction bases left unmatched: 5. CDR3 DNA: TGTGCCAGTAGTAGGCAACAGGGGGCCGAAAAACTGTTTTTT. Amino acid sequence: CASSRQQGAEKLFF.

V usage is TRBV28 and J usage is TRBJ1-2, with a weak D call TRBD1 (5 bases). The V end was cut by 8 bases, the J end by 2 bases, with 15 bases between. Germline-derived CDR1 and CDR2 are MDHEN and SYDVKM. CDR3 length: 14 amino acids. The CDR3 spells CASGAGLGNYGYTF. CDR3 DNA sequence: TGTGCCAGCGGTGCAGGGTTGGGAAACTATGGCTACACCTTC.

V and J are TRBV5-6 and TRBJ2-3; TRBD1 matches 7 bases. The CDR3 loop spans 14 amino acids. Germline V gene sequence: CDR1 SGHDT, CDR2 YYEEEE. Losses at the gene ends were 2 bases for V and 5 bases for J; bases not matched to a gene: 5. The CDR3 here is CASSLQGFRDTQYF. In DNA, the CDR3 is TGTGCCAGCAGCTTACAGGGGTTCAGAGATACGCAGTATTTT. Drawing the rest from reference TRBV5-6 and TRBJ2-3, the complete variable domain is DAGVTQSPTHLIKTRGQQVTLRCSPKSGHDTVSWYQQALGQGPQFIFQYYEEEERQRGNFPDRFSGHQFPNYSSELNVNALLLGDSALYLCASSLQGFRDTQYFGPGTRLTVL.

V usage is TRBV5-1 and J usage is TRBJ2-2; D is perhaps TRBD1 (5 bases). Germline CDR1 and CDR2: SGHRS and YFSETQ. The CDR3 consists of 15 residues. With 2 bases removed from V and 3 bases from J, the gap between germline ends came to 11 bases. CDR3 protein: CASSFDSPYTGELFF. The CDR3 region has the DNA TGCGCCAGCAGCTTCGACAGTCCCTACACCGGGGAGCTGTTTTTT.

The rearrangement links TRBV28 to TRBJ2-3; the match to TRBD2 covers 10 bases. Germline trimming cut 5 bases from V and 4 bases from J; bases unmatched to any gene: 9. CDR3 length equals 16 residues. Germline-derived CDR1 and CDR2 are MDHEN and SYDVKM. The CDR3 protein is CASSDERGGVADTQYF. The DNA of the CDR3 is TGTGCCAGCAGTGATGAGCGGGGGGGCGTCGCAGATACGCAGTATTTT.

The rearrangement uses TRBV5-4 and TRBJ2-1; the match to TRBD1 covers 7 bases. CDR1 SGHNT and CDR2 YYREEE come from the germline V gene (reference sequence). There are 16 residues in the CDR3. J gave up 7 bases and V 4 bases, and 14 bases lay outside the gene matches. DNA of the CDR3: TGTGCCAGCAGCGACCAAGTGCCGGGACAGCGGAATGAGCAGTTCTTC. This codes for CASSDQVPGQRNEQFF.

This clone was detected only once. This chain connects TRBV4-1 to TRBJ1-2; 10 bases agree with TRBD1. CDR3 length: 18 amino acids. CDR1 and CDR2 from the germline V gene are MGHRA and YSYEKL. V shed 3 bases, J shed 5 bases, and the junction held 15 bases outside the gene matches. DNA of the CDR3: TGCGCCAGCAGCCAGACCCCCGGGACAGGGGACCTCTCTTATGGCTACACCTTC. It translates to CASSQTPGTGDLSYGYTF.

CDR3 DNA sequence: TGTGCCAGCAGTTACGCCGCAGGGTGGTACTATGGCTACACCTTC. It is translated as CASSYAAGWYYGYTF. The rearrangement uses TRBV6-7 and TRBJ1-2; tentatively, D is TRBD1 (5 bases). TRBV6-7 belongs to the ORF category, with a function that is uncertain. V was clipped by 2 bases and J by 3 bases, with 13 bases between them. CDR3 length: 15 amino acids.

This clone is a singleton in its sample. The rearrangement joins TRBV2 to TRBJ2-1; TRBD2 agrees at 9 bases. The CDR3 loop spans 14 amino acids. The J segment lost 7 bases and the V segment lost 9 bases, leaving 10 bases of the junction unmatched. Germline V gives CDR1 SNHLY, CDR2 FYNNEI. Here the CDR3 reads CARPPSGGSNEQFF. CDR3 nucleotide sequence: TGTGCCAGACCCCCAAGCGGGGGGTCGAATGAGCAGTTCTTC.

This clone was seen a single time. This chain joins TRBV2 and TRBJ1-2; D ambiguous. The ends were cut back, 7 bases at V and 0 bases at J, with 9 bases in the middle. The germline gives CDR1 SNHLY, CDR2 FYNNEI. This CDR3 spans 13 amino acids. The CDR3 DNA is TGTGCCAGCATTCTCGGGGCTAACTATGGCTACACCTTC. Encoded protein: CASILGANYGYTF.

V usage is TRBV12-5 and J usage is TRBJ1-1; weak D call: TRBD1 (5 bases). In germline, CDR1 is LGHNT, CDR2 FRNRAP. Trimming pared 3 bases from V and 4 bases from J, leaving 21 bases between. This CDR3 region has 17 residues. CDR3 nucleotides: TGTGCTAGTGGTTTTGCGCAGGGTCGCAAATTAGGCACTGAAGCTTTCTTT. This translates into CASGFAQGRKLGTEAFF.

Turning to this clone: Other nucleotide sequences in the sample specify the same CDR3. The chain joins TRBV11-2 to TRBJ1-2, with D possibly TRBD1 on 6 matching bases. Germline V gene lookup returns CDR1 SGHAT and CDR2 FQNNGV. This CDR3 comprises 13 residues. V lost 0 bases and J lost 5, with 7 bases in between. CDR3 sequence: CASSLDRGYGYTF. In DNA, the CDR3 is TGTGCCAGCAGCTTAGACAGGGGTTATGGCTACACCTTC.

J is TRBJ1-2 and V is TRBV28; TRBD1 agrees at 8 bases. From germline, CDR1 is MDHEN and CDR2 SYDVKM. The CDR3 covers 16 residues. J was trimmed by 0 bases and V by 2 bases; bases with no gene match: 5. For the CDR3, the DNA is TGTGCCAGCAGTTTAGGGACAGGCGCTACTAACTATGGCTACACCTTC. It codes for CASSLGTGATNYGYTF.

This chain uses TRBV6-1 with TRBJ2-4; 9 nucleotides line up with TRBD1. J was trimmed by 6 bases and V by 1 base; bases with no gene match: 7. The CDR3 contains 16 residues. CDR1 and CDR2 from the germline V gene are MNHNS and SASEGT. DNA for the CDR3: TGTGCCAGCAGTGAAGATGGGGGACAGGGTAGAAACATTCAGTACTTC. It encodes CASSEDGGQGRNIQYF.

The chain joins TRBV30 to TRBJ1-6; D uncertain. The V and J ends lost 5 bases and 5 bases respectively, with 10 bases between them. The CDR3 has 13 amino acids. The germline V gene has CDR1 GTSNPN and CDR2 SVGIG (reference sequence). CDR3 nucleotides: TGTGCCTGGGCGGCCAGAGATAATTCACCCCTCCACTTT. Translating it yields CAWAARDNSPLHF. Using reference TRBV30 and TRBJ1-6 for the parts outside the CDR3, the full variable domain is SQTIHQWPATLVQPVGSPLSLECTVEGTSNPNLYWYRQAAGRGLQLLFYSVGIGQISSEVPQNLSASRPQDRQFILSSKKLLLSDSGFYLCAWAARDNSPLHFGNGTRLTVT.

This clone occurred once. The DNA of the CDR3 is TGTGCCAGCAGTTTACTGTTCTGGCGGGACAGGGGAAGGCAGTACTTC. Protein sequence: CASSLLFWRDRGRQYF. This sequence joins TRBV28 and TRBJ2-7, with 10 bases fitting TRBD1. This CDR3 contains 16 residues. V was pared by 2 bases and J by 9 bases, with 13 bases of the junction left unmatched. Germline V gives CDR1 MDHEN, CDR2 SYDVKM.

The rearrangement uses TRBV9 and TRBJ1-2; TRBD1 matches at 9 bases. V gave up 3 bases and J gave up 4 bases; unmatched junction bases: 7. The CDR3 is 15 residues long. CDR1 is SGDLS, CDR2 YYNGEE, per germline. CDR3 sequence: CASSETGGSIYGYTF. For the CDR3, the DNA is TGTGCCAGCAGCGAAACAGGGGGCTCGATCTATGGCTACACCTTC.

The rearrangement uses TRBV5-1 and TRBJ2-2; 7 nucleotides align to TRBD1. Germline V gives CDR1 SGHRS, CDR2 YFSETQ. CDR3 length: 15 amino acids. J gave up 6 bases and V 2 bases, and 7 bases lay outside the gene matches. The DNA of the CDR3 is TGCGCCAGCAGCTTTACAGGGGAAAGCGCCGGGGAGCTGTTTTTT. The encoded protein is CASSFTGESAGELFF.

This clone was observed a handful of times. Distinct nucleotide sequences in the sample also encode this CDR3. The chain has TRBV9 and TRBJ1-3, with D maybe TRBD1 (6 bases). CDR1 and CDR2 from the germline V gene are SGDLS and YYNGEE. Trimming cost V 1 base and J 3 bases, with 8 bases left between them. The CDR3 is 14 amino acids. The CDR3 nucleotides are TGTGCCAGCAGCGTACAGGGGAGTGGAAACACCATATATTTT. Translating it yields CASSVQGSGNTIYF. The complete variable domain, with remaining parts taken from reference TRBV9 and TRBJ1-3, reads DSGVTQTPKHLITATGQRVTLRCSPRSGDLSVYWYQQSLDQGLQFLIQYYNGEERAKGNILERFSAQQFPDLHSELNLSSLELGDSALYFCASSVQGSGNTIYFGEGSWLTVV.